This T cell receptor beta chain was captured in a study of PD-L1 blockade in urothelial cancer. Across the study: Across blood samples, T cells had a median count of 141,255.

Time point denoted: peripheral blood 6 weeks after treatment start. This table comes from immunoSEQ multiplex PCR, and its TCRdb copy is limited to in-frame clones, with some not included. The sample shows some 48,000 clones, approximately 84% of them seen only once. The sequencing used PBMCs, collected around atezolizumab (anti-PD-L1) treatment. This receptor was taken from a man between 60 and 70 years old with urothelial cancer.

In DNA, the CDR3 is TGTGCCAGCAGTTACACCCGAAAAAGACTTGTAGCTAACTATGGCTACACCTTC. Its protein product is CASSYTRKRLVANYGYTF. The chain uses TRBV28 and TRBJ1-2; D gene uncertain. The CDR3 is made up of 18 amino acids. The germline V gene has CDR1 MDHEN and CDR2 SYDVKM. The germline V and J ends were trimmed by 4 bases and 0 bases, with 21 bases remaining between them.